Following are 14 T cell receptor beta chains from one sample sequenced in a study of PD-1 blockade in classical Hodgkin lymphoma. TCRdb's table, derived via immunoSEQ multiplex PCR, lists solely in-frame clones and lacks some. The sample yields 9,000 to 13,000 clones, about 75% seen once. Each patient relapsed following autologous stem cell transplantation, and prior brentuximab vedotin exposure differed. The specimen comprised peripheral blood mononuclear cells (PBMCs), sampled at baseline. These receptors all come from a human donor with classical Hodgkin lymphoma.

The V gene is TRBV10-3, the J gene TRBJ2-2, with a possible D match to TRBD1 (5 bases). The V gene's germline CDR1 is ENHRY and CDR2 SYGVKD. V was clipped by 8 bases and J by 4 bases, with 11 bases between them. The length of the CDR3 is 13 residues. The CDR3 region has the DNA TGTGCCATCGCCACAGGTAGCACCGGGGAGCTGTTTTTT. Translating it yields CAIATGSTGELFF.

This clone was seen a single time. The CDR3 reads CASSQRQGDGYTF. DNA for the CDR3: TGCGCCAGCAGCCAAAGACAGGGGGATGGCTACACCTTC. This chain uses TRBV4-1 with TRBJ1-2, with 9 bases that match TRBD1. The CDR3 has 13 residues. Germline assignment: CDR1 MGHRA and CDR2 YSYEKL. J gave up 6 bases and V 2 bases, and 1 base lay outside the gene matches.

This chain uses TRBV5-1 with TRBJ2-1; 7 nucleotides align to TRBD2. V shed 0 bases and J 9 bases; nucleotides not matched to a gene: 12. This CDR3 contains 16 residues. Germline lookup yields CDR1 SGHRS and CDR2 YFSETQ. The CDR3 is CASSLVGGSDRAEQFF. In nucleotides, the CDR3 is TGCGCCAGCAGCTTGGTTGGCGGGAGCGATCGGGCTGAGCAGTTCTTC.

V is TRBV5-1 and J is TRBJ2-5, with D unclear. CDR1 and CDR2 from the germline V gene are SGHRS and YFSETQ. V lost 1 base and J 4 bases, leaving 8 bases between the germline ends. The CDR3 length is 13 residues. CDR3 residues: CASSLFPGETQYF. The CDR3 nucleotides are TGCGCCAGCAGCTTGTTTCCCGGAGAGACCCAGTACTTC.

The chain has TRBV7-2 and TRBJ2-7; D remains unclear. CDR1 SGHTA and CDR2 FQGNSA come from the germline V gene. The V end was cut by 1 base, the J end by 0 bases, with 7 bases between. This CDR3 region has 14 residues. CDR3 sequence reads: CASSLVGISYEQYF. The CDR3 DNA follows: TGTGCCAGCAGCTTAGTGGGGATCTCCTACGAGCAGTACTTC.

The chain uses TRBV4-2 and TRBJ2-7, with 14 bases identical to TRBD2. Trimming cost V 4 bases and J 3 bases; bases outside gene matches: 2. The CDR3 sequence is 15 residues long. The germline V gene has CDR1 LGHNA and CDR2 YNFKEQ. DNA for the CDR3: TGTGCCAGCAGCCGGGGGACTAGCGGGAGCTACGAGCAGTACTTC. Translated, it gives CASSRGTSGSYEQYF.

The chain uses TRBV5-1 and TRBJ1-3, with 7 bases aligning to TRBD1. Germline CDR1 SGHRS, CDR2 YFSETQ. Trimming removed 4 bases from V and 2 bases from J; junction bases left unmatched: 9. This CDR3 region has 16 residues. Written as DNA, the CDR3 is TGCGCCAGCAGCACCGGGACAGCCGCGCCTGGAAACACCATATATTTT. Its protein product is CASSTGTAAPGNTIYF.

The V gene is TRBV7-8, the J gene TRBJ1-2; 9 bases match TRBD1. Germline-derived CDR1 and CDR2 are SGHVS and FQNEAQ. With 1 base clipped from V and 6 bases from J, the junction kept 3 bases outside the gene matches. This CDR3 contains 14 residues. The CDR3 sequence is CASSLDRTGDGYTF. The DNA for the CDR3 is TGTGCCAGCAGCTTAGACAGGACAGGGGATGGCTACACCTTC.

The rearrangement links TRBV18 to TRBJ1-1, with a weak D call TRBD1 (6 bases). Trimming pared 2 bases from V and 2 bases from J, leaving 18 bases between. The V gene's germline CDR1 is KGHSH and CDR2 LQKENI. CDR3 length: 17 amino acids. Written as DNA, the CDR3 is TGTGCCAGCTCACCAAGGGCAGGGGTCGCCTTAAACACTGAAGCTTTCTTT. Amino acid sequence: CASSPRAGVALNTEAFF. Drawing the rest from reference TRBV18 and TRBJ1-1, the complete variable domain is NAGVMQNPRHLVRRRGQEARLRCSPMKGHSHVYWYRQLPEEGLKFMVYLQKENIIDESGMPKERFSAEFPKEGPSILRIQQVVRGDSAAYFCASSPRAGVALNTEAFFGQGTRLTVV.

The CDR3 nucleotides are TGTGCCAGCAGTGGGCAGACACAAGAGACCCAGTACTTC. It codes for CASSGQTQETQYF. The chain is built from TRBV6-1 and TRBJ2-5; no definite D call. Germline lookup yields CDR1 MNHNS and CDR2 SASEGT. This CDR3 is built from 13 residues. The ends were cut back, 4 bases at V and 2 bases at J, with 8 bases in the middle.

This sequence joins TRBV18 and TRBJ2-1; 7 bases map to TRBD2. Germline trimming cut 2 bases from V and 7 bases from J; bases unmatched to any gene: 17. The CDR3 consists of 18 residues. Germline CDR1 reads KGHSH; CDR2 reads LQKENI. The CDR3 loop reads CASSPFFLADPKGNEQFF. CDR3 sequence (DNA): TGTGCCAGCTCACCATTCTTCCTAGCGGACCCCAAGGGGAATGAGCAGTTCTTC.

Concerning this clone: Compared with germline, one end of the junction differs, possibly owing to a read error. The V gene is TRBV9, the J gene TRBJ2-7, with D perhaps TRBD1 (6 bases). Looked up from germline, CDR1 is SGDLS and CDR2 is YYNGEE. This CDR3 is 17 amino acids long. The CDR3 protein is CASSVVGIQGHPYGQYF. The CDR3 DNA reads as TGTGCCAGCAGCGTAGTGGGGATACAGGGTCATCCCTACGGGCAGTACTTC. The entire variable domain, with the rest obtained from reference TRBV9 and TRBJ2-7, is as follows: DSGVTQTPKHLITATGQRVTLRCSPRSGDLSVYWYQQSLDQGLQFLIQYYNGEERAKGNILERFSAQQFPDLHSELNLSSLELGDSALYFCASSVVGIQGHPYGQYFGPGTRLTVT.

J is TRBJ2-1 and V is TRBV5-5; D is unresolved. The CDR3 is 15 residues long. Germline V gives CDR1 SGHKS, CDR2 YYEKEE (reference sequence). V lost 0 bases and J 5 bases, leaving 12 bases between the germline ends. Written as DNA, the CDR3 is TGTGCCAGCAGCTTGGTAGCAATACTGGACAATGAGCAGTTCTTC. It encodes CASSLVAILDNEQFF.

The chain is built from TRBV29-1 and TRBJ1-1, with 9 bases lining up with TRBD1. The germline gives CDR1 SQVTM, CDR2 ANQGSEA. The length of the CDR3 is 15 residues. V lost 4 bases, J lost 5 bases, and 11 bases stayed unmatched. The CDR3 loop is CSVGSSGTGRTEAFF. As DNA, the CDR3 is TGCAGCGTTGGCTCCTCCGGGACAGGGAGGACTGAAGCTTTCTTT.